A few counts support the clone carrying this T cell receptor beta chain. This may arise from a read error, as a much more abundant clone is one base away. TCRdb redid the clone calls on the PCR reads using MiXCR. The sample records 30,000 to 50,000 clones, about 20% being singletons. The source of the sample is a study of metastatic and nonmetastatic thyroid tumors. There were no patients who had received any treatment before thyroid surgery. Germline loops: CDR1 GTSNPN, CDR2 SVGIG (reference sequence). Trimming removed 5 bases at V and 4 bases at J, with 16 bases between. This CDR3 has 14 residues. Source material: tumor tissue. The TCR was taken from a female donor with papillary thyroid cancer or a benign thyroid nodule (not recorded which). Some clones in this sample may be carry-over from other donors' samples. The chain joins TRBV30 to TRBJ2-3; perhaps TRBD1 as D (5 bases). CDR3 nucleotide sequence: TGTGCCTGGGCTACGACAGCTTTCCCAGATACGCAGTATTTT. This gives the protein CAWATTAFPDTQYF.